One and the same sample provided the 14 T cell receptor beta chains below, sequenced in a study of identical twins. TCRdb processed the 5' RACE reads anew with MiXCR; each CDR3 protein has one entry. The sample contains some 500,000 distinct CDR3 sequences, 9.6% of which appear only once. The sample was also linked to a second study, of yellow fever vaccine responses in identical twins.

Sequenced material: PBMCs. These receptors came from a woman aged 18-35 years in good health.

The rearrangement uses TRBV7-2 and TRBJ2-1; 14 nucleotides align to TRBD2. Germline values: CDR1 SGHTA, CDR2 FQGNSA. The CDR3 extends over 12 amino acids. The junction had 2 bases not matched to a gene; V was cut back by 5 bases and J by 14 bases. Here the CDR3 reads CASSPGLAGEFF. The CDR3 region has the DNA TGTGCCAGCAGCCCGGGACTAGCGGGAGAGTTCTTC.

This clonotype was counted many times. This chain uses TRBV7-9 with TRBJ2-5, with D tentatively TRBD2 (5 bases). The V gene's germline CDR1 is SEHNR and CDR2 FQNEAQ (reference sequence). V was shortened by 8 bases and J by 4 bases, with 14 bases between the two germline ends. This CDR3 contains 13 residues. The CDR3 DNA sequence: TGTGCCAGCGCCCGGGATATGGTAGAGACCCAGTACTTC. Its protein product is CASARDMVETQYF.

This clonotype was counted at least ten times. This chain connects TRBV12-3 or TRBV12-4 to TRBJ1-1; D uncertain. V lost 2 bases and J 8 bases, leaving 6 bases between the germline ends. The CDR3 runs to 11 residues. The CDR3 sequence is CASSLRQEAFF. The CDR3 DNA reads TGTGCCAGCAGTTTACGTCAGGAAGCTTTCTTT.

The CDR3 nucleotides read TGTGCCAGCAGCCAGGACAGGATCAGCCAGTACTTC. Its translation is CASSQDRISQYF. The V gene is TRBV28, the J gene TRBJ2-5, with TRBD1 identical over 7 bases. Germline CDR1 is MDHEN and CDR2 is SYDVKM. CDR3 size: 12 residues. The J segment lost 10 bases and the V segment lost 6 bases, leaving 8 bases of the junction unmatched.

This clonotype was counted ten times or more. The V and J genes are TRBV4-1 and TRBJ2-5; 7 bases align to TRBD2. The CDR3 consists of 13 residues. V shed 2 bases, J shed 5 bases, and the junction held 2 bases outside the gene matches. From germline, CDR1 is MGHRA and CDR2 YSYEKL. The CDR3 here is CASSQTLAETQYF. The CDR3 bases are TGCGCCAGCAGCCAAACACTAGCGGAGACCCAGTACTTC.

The V gene is TRBV7-9, the J gene TRBJ2-1, with 7 nucleotides matching TRBD1. V lost 5 bases, J lost 3 bases, and 10 bases stayed unmatched. Germline-derived CDR1 and CDR2 are SEHNR and FQNEAQ (reference sequence). CDR3 length: 16 residues. The DNA of the CDR3 is TGTGCCAGCAGCCCCCCAACAGGGGTCAGCTACAATGAGCAGTTCTTC. Translating it yields CASSPPTGVSYNEQFF.

This clonotype was counted ten times or more. The rearrangement links TRBV5-5 to TRBJ2-1, with D unresolved. There are 12 residues in the CDR3. With 0 bases removed from V and 7 bases from J, the gap between germline ends came to 5 bases. Germline lookup yields CDR1 SGHKS and CDR2 YYEKEE (reference sequence). The CDR3 DNA sequence: TGTGCCAGCAGCTTGGATCTTAATGAGCAGTTCTTC. Amino acids: CASSLDLNEQFF.

The CDR3, as DNA: TGTGCCAGCAGGCGGACAGGGGGGCCCTACGAGCAGTACTTC. Protein product: CASRRTGGPYEQYF. V gene TRBV28 combines with J gene TRBJ2-7, with 10 bases aligning to TRBD1. The CDR3 length is 14 residues. Germline CDR1 is MDHEN and CDR2 is SYDVKM. Trimming cost V 6 bases and J 2 bases; bases outside gene matches: 4.

This clonotype was seen at least ten times. The chain carries TRBV6-4 and TRBJ2-3; 9 bases align to TRBD2. The CDR3 spans 16 residues. CDR1 is MRHNA and CDR2 is SNTAGT in the germline V gene. The V and J ends lost 0 bases and 5 bases, in that order; junction bases with no gene match: 6. CDR3 protein: CASSDSGGGAIDTQYF. Written as DNA, the CDR3 is TGTGCCAGCAGTGACTCTGGCGGGGGGGCAATAGATACGCAGTATTTT.

The gene calls are TRBV12-3 or TRBV12-4 and TRBJ2-1; D may be TRBD2 (6 bases). The length of the CDR3 is 17 residues. Trimming removed 3 bases at V and 3 bases at J, with 18 bases between. The chain's CDR3 is CASSFSWGEAHYNEQFF. In DNA form, the CDR3 reads TGTGCCAGCAGTTTCTCCTGGGGGGAAGCCCACTACAATGAGCAGTTCTTC.

The table lists this clonotype with a few counts. The chain uses TRBV28 and TRBJ1-2; D is possibly TRBD1 (6 bases). This CDR3 spans 13 amino acids. Germline V gives CDR1 MDHEN, CDR2 SYDVKM. With 7 bases removed from V and 7 bases from J, the gap between germline ends came to 16 bases. CDR3 protein: CASTLRDISGYTF. The CDR3 nucleotides are TGTGCCAGCACCCTCCGGGACATCAGTGGCTACACCTTC.

The rearrangement uses TRBV6-1 and TRBJ1-1, with 10 nucleotides matching TRBD1. There are 16 residues in the CDR3. The V gene's germline CDR1 is MNHNS and CDR2 SASEGT. After removal of 6 bases from V and 0 bases from J, the junction contained 7 bases not matched to a gene. In DNA, the CDR3 is TGTGCCAGCAGCCACGGGACAGGGGTAATGAACACTGAAGCTTTCTTT. It codes for CASSHGTGVMNTEAFF.

Only a few counts were recorded for this clonotype. J is TRBJ2-7 and V is TRBV19; 9 bases match TRBD1. Trimming cost V 5 bases and J 5 bases; bases outside gene matches: 4. There are 13 residues in the CDR3. Germline CDR1 LNHDA, CDR2 SQIVND (reference sequence). In DNA, the CDR3 is TGTGCCAGTAGTTTACAGGGGGCCCACGAGCAGTACTTC. Translating gives CASSLQGAHEQYF.

The sample holds a few counts of this clonotype. The chain has TRBV30 and TRBJ2-1; D is uncertain. CDR1 and CDR2 from the germline V gene are GTSNPN and SVGIG (reference sequence). The length of the CDR3 is 12 residues. V lost 5 bases to trimming and J lost 7 bases, with 12 bases between them. The CDR3 here is CAWDVGSNEQFF. The CDR3 coding sequence is TGTGCCTGGGACGTCGGTTCTAATGAGCAGTTCTTC.